What follows are 8 T cell receptor beta chains derived from one specimen sequenced in a study of OX40 agonist ivuxolimab in advanced cancers. Assay: immunoSEQ multiplex PCR; the TCRdb copy retains only in-frame clones and omits some. The sample carries about 40,000 clones, roughly 90% recorded once. The material sequenced was CD4+ or CD8+ T cells sorted from blood, taken in a trial of the OX40 agonist ivuxolimab. The receptors were gathered from an adult with an advanced solid tumor such as melanoma, head and neck, liver or kidney cancer.

The chain carries TRBV5-3 and TRBJ1-5; the D is unclear. Being an ORF, TRBV5-3 has a function that is uncertain. Trimming removed 2 bases at V and 0 bases at J, with 12 bases between. The CDR3 spans 16 residues. The chain's CDR3 is CARSLPGGYSNQPQHF. In DNA form, the CDR3 reads TGTGCCAGAAGCTTACCCGGAGGATATAGCAATCAGCCCCAGCATTTT.

The J gene is TRBJ2-2, the V gene TRBV2; perhaps TRBD2 as D (5 bases). The CDR3 totals 14 residues. From germline, CDR1 is SNHLY and CDR2 FYNNEI. Trimming took off 4 bases at V and 7 bases at J, with 13 bases between the two ends. CDR3 amino acids: CASSGGLLRGELFF. The CDR3 DNA sequence: TGTGCCAGCAGTGGAGGGCTTCTGCGCGGGGAGCTGTTTTTT.

The chain links TRBV28 to TRBJ2-5, with no clear D. V lost 7 bases and J lost 6, with 9 bases in between. This CDR3 has 11 residues. CDR1 is MDHEN, CDR2 SYDVKM, per germline. Here the CDR3 DNA reads TGTGCCAGCATCCTGGGGAAGACCCAGTACTTC. This codes for CASILGKTQYF.

The chain joins TRBV5-8 to TRBJ2-2; the D gene is possibly TRBD2 (6 bases). The CDR3 consists of 16 residues. CDR1 is SGHTS, CDR2 YDEGEE, per germline. V lost 4 bases to trimming and J lost 6 bases, with 19 bases between them. CDR3 coding DNA: TGTGCCAGCAGCCTTCCGGGACGGGACTTCGCCGGGGAGCTGTTTTTT. It translates to CASSLPGRDFAGELFF.

V and J are TRBV10-3 and TRBJ2-2; D is possibly TRBD1 (5 bases). Germline assignment: CDR1 ENHRY and CDR2 SYGVKD. The CDR3 sequence is 14 residues long. The germline V and J ends were trimmed by 0 bases and 6 bases, with 8 bases remaining between them. CDR3 amino acids: CAISESTGSGELFF. Here the CDR3 DNA reads TGTGCCATCAGTGAGTCAACAGGATCCGGGGAGCTGTTTTTT.

This clone came up once. V gene TRBV7-8 combines with J gene TRBJ2-3; 11 bases align to TRBD1. Germline V CDR1 and CDR2: SGHVS, FQNEAQ. V lost 5 bases to trimming and J lost 5 bases; unmatched junction nucleotides: 9. The CDR3 is made up of 16 amino acids. This chain's CDR3 is CASSPWTGGALDTQYF. CDR3 DNA: TGTGCCAGCAGCCCCTGGACAGGGGGCGCGTTAGATACGCAGTATTTT.

As to this clone: An end of the junction differs from the germline gene, which may be a read error. The genes are TRBV29-1 and TRBJ1-2; 7 bases line up with TRBD1. Germline CDR1 and CDR2: SQVTM and ANQGSEA. The CDR3 consists of 17 residues. CDR3 region: CSVGAEGAGTQGYGYAF. DNA of the CDR3: TGCAGCGTTGGGGCTGAGGGGGCCGGGACCCAGGGGTATGGCTACGCCTTC.

This clone was detected a few times. J is TRBJ1-1 and V is TRBV6-5; weak D call: TRBD1 (6 bases). This CDR3 spans 13 amino acids. The germline CDR1 and CDR2 sequences are MNHEY and SVGAGI. The germline V and J ends were trimmed by 5 bases and 3 bases, with 10 bases remaining between them. The CDR3 bases are TGTGCCAGCAGTGATGACAGGTACACTGAAGCTTTCTTT. Translating it yields CASSDDRYTEAFF.